The 14 T cell receptor beta chains listed next were all sequenced from one sample in a study of regulatory T cells in long-lasting Graves disease (dated by TCRdb to about 2021). The time point label corresponds to: newly diagnosed GD, antithyroid drugs for less than 3 months. For both TCR sequencing and RNA sequencing, RNA was extracted from PBMCs in TRIzol. The protocol used for the library was multiplex PCR. Sequencing took place on an Illumina HiSeq 4000. iRepertoire HTBI primers and Arm-PCR amplification of CDR3 regions were used to construct TCR beta libraries. Using fastp trimming at Q25 and MiXCR clonotype assembly, TCRdb reanalyzed the public sequencing data and kept in-frame beta chains. All rows with the same CDR3 protein become a single entry with the most common DNA and genes. The sample data list about 450,000 distinct CDR3 sequences, and about a sixth of these were observed just once. The ten largest make up about 10% of the sample.

The data were also submitted as part of a second study, on T cells in Graves' hyperthyroidism and ophthalmopathy.

Source: peripheral blood mononuclear cells (PBMCs), taken at new diagnosis, from a patient treated with antithyroid drugs. The receptors originated from a woman aged 30 to 39 with Graves disease. Donor details come from another sample of the same person, matched by shared clones.

The sample holds many counts of this clonotype. The rearrangement links TRBV9 to TRBJ2-1; 9 bases are shared with TRBD2. This CDR3 is built from 15 residues. Germline values: CDR1 SGDLS, CDR2 YYNGEE. Unmatched junction bases numbered 6, after V lost 1 base and J lost 7 bases. This CDR3 is CASSVSGGRGNEQFF. In DNA form, the CDR3 reads TGTGCCAGCAGCGTATCGGGCGGGAGGGGAAATGAGCAGTTCTTC.

This clonotype was counted ten times or more. This chain uses TRBV27 with TRBJ2-1; D is possibly TRBD2 (5 bases). From germline, CDR1 is MNHEY and CDR2 SMNVEV (reference sequence). This CDR3 contains 16 residues. Trimming removed 8 bases at V and 0 bases at J, with 17 bases between. The CDR3 here is CASCGVPAGSYNEQFF. DNA of the CDR3: TGTGCCAGCTGTGGGGTCCCCGCGGGCTCCTACAATGAGCAGTTCTTC.

This clonotype was counted many times. The J gene is TRBJ1-1, the V gene TRBV5-6; D is perhaps TRBD1 (6 bases). This CDR3 has 16 residues. V lost 3 bases, J lost 8 bases, and 23 bases lay in between. From germline, CDR1 is SGHDT and CDR2 YYEEEE. The CDR3 sequence is CASSSVDRPNTVEAFF. Written as DNA, the CDR3 is TGTGCCAGCAGCTCGGTGGACAGACCGAACACTGTAGAAGCTTTCTTT.

The V call is TRBV10-3, the J call TRBJ2-3, with a possible D match to TRBD2 (6 bases). The V and J ends lost 3 bases and 4 bases respectively, with 14 bases between them. This CDR3 is 15 amino acids long. Germline lookup yields CDR1 ENHRY and CDR2 SYGVKD. This CDR3 reads CAISEGGVGADTQYF. The CDR3, as DNA: TGTGCCATCAGTGAAGGAGGGGTGGGCGCAGATACGCAGTATTTT.

The chain joins TRBV2 to TRBJ1-1, with TRBD1 matching over 7 bases. This CDR3 comprises 16 residues. From germline, CDR1 is SNHLY and CDR2 FYNNEI. The junction had 11 bases not matched to a gene; V was cut back by 6 bases and J by 1 base. CDR3 amino acids: CASSGTETGTNTEAFF. The CDR3 DNA sequence: TGTGCCAGCAGCGGGACGGAGACAGGGACGAACACTGAAGCTTTCTTT.

In this sample, this clonotype turned up many times. The J gene is TRBJ2-7, the V gene TRBV28, with D maybe TRBD1 (7 bases). The V end was cut by 7 bases, the J end by 6 bases, with 19 bases between. Looked up from germline, CDR1 is MDHEN and CDR2 is SYDVKM. The CDR3 is 14 amino acids. The chain's CDR3 is CASMARQGLREQYF. The CDR3 bases are TGTGCCAGCATGGCCCGACAGGGACTTCGCGAGCAGTACTTC.

The chain employs TRBV4-1 and TRBJ2-1, with TRBD2 matching 7 bases. The germline V gene encodes CDR1 MGHRA and CDR2 YSYEKL. After removal of 2 bases from V and 6 bases from J, the junction contained 7 bases not matched to a gene. The CDR3 is 15 residues long. In DNA form, the CDR3 reads TGCGCCAGCAGCCAATTTTCAGGGAGGGGCAATGAGCAGTTCTTC. This codes for CASSQFSGRGNEQFF.

The chain is built from TRBV11-2 and TRBJ2-2, with 8 bases matching TRBD1. Trimming cost V 5 bases and J 6 bases; bases outside gene matches: 8. This CDR3 has 15 residues. Germline CDR1 and CDR2: SGHAT and FQNNGV. CDR3 DNA sequence: TGTGCCAGCAGCCCCACGGACAGGGCAGCCGGGGAGCTGTTTTTT. Residues: CASSPTDRAAGELFF. Using reference TRBV11-2 and TRBJ2-2 for the parts outside the CDR3, the full variable domain is EAGVAQSPRYKIIEKRQSVAFWCNPISGHATLYWYQQILGQGPKLLIQFQNNGVVDDSQLPKDRFSAERLKGVDSTLKIQPAKLEDSAVYLCASSPTDRAAGELFFGEGSRLTVL.

This clonotype appeared many times. The rearrangement joins TRBV20-1 to TRBJ1-5; D may be TRBD1 (6 bases). CDR1 and CDR2 (germline): DFQATT, SNEGSKA (reference sequence). V was clipped by 6 bases and J by 5 bases, with 14 bases between them. This CDR3 region has 13 residues. The CDR3 sequence: CSASSGDDQPQHF. For the CDR3, the DNA is TGCAGTGCCTCGTCAGGGGACGATCAGCCCCAGCATTTT.

This clonotype was detected a few times. The J gene is TRBJ2-2, the V gene TRBV5-1; D gene uncertain. The CDR3 runs to 14 residues. Trimming stripped 0 bases from V and 6 bases from J, with 9 bases between. Germline assignment: CDR1 SGHRS and CDR2 YFSETQ. CDR3 bases: TGCGCCAGCAGCTTGGGCACCCCCCCCGGGGAGCTGTTTTTT. This codes for CASSLGTPPGELFF.

Ten or more counts support this clonotype. The chain has TRBV7-3 and TRBJ2-7; possibly TRBD1 for D (6 bases). Germline CDR1 reads SGHTA; CDR2 reads FQGTGA. The length of the CDR3 is 13 residues. V was pared by 2 bases and J by 3 bases, with 8 bases between. CDR3 in amino acids: CASSLGQFYEQYF. CDR3 DNA sequence: TGTGCCAGCAGCTTAGGACAGTTCTACGAGCAGTACTTC.

This clonotype was seen more than once but under ten times. The J gene is TRBJ1-5, the V gene TRBV4-1, with D possibly TRBD1 on 5 matching bases. Germline CDR1 and CDR2: MGHRA and YSYEKL. The CDR3 has 15 residues. V lost 1 base, J lost 4 bases, and 11 bases lay in between. The CDR3 region is CASSQAVRGNQPQHF. CDR3 DNA sequence: TGCGCCAGCAGCCAAGCGGTCCGGGGGAATCAGCCCCAGCATTTT.

This clonotype was detected many times. V gene TRBV20-1 combines with J gene TRBJ2-2; D possibly corresponds to TRBD2 (6 bases). V gave up 0 bases and J gave up 4 bases, with 12 bases separating them. The CDR3 consists of 15 residues. The germline gives CDR1 DFQATT, CDR2 SNEGSKA (reference sequence). The CDR3 loop reads CSARDLRGTTGELFF. In DNA form, the CDR3 reads TGCAGTGCTAGAGATCTGCGCGGGACCACCGGGGAGCTGTTTTTT.

The chain employs TRBV15 and TRBJ2-1; 13 positions match TRBD2. Germline V gene data show CDR1 as LNHNV and CDR2 as YYDKDF (reference sequence). The V gene end was trimmed by 5 bases and the J gene end by 7 bases; junction bases not matched to a gene: 8. The CDR3 is 16 residues long. In DNA, the CDR3 is TGTGCCACCAGCGCAGGGACTAGCGGGGTTAGAAATGAGCAGTTCTTC. Its protein product is CATSAGTSGVRNEQFF.